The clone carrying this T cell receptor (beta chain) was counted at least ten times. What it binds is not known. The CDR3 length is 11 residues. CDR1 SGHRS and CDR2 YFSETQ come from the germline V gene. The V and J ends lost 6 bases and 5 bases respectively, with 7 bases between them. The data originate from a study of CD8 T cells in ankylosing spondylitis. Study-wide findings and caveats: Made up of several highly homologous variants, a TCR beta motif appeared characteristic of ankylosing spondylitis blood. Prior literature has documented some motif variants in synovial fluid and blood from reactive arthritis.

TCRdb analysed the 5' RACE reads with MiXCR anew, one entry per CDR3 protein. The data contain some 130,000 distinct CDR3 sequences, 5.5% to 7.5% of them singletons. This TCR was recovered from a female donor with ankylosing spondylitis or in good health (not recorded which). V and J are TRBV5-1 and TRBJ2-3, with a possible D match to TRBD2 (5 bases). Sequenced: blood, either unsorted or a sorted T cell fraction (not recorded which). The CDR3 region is CASNEGDTQYF. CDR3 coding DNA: TGCGCCAGCAACGAGGGAGATACGCAGTATTTT.